The following is a TCR beta chain sequence with its context. The entry originates in a study of cytomegalovirus exposure and HLA in healthy donors. Here immunoSEQ multiplex PCR was the method, and the copy in TCRdb shows in-frame clones only, minus some. The table lists nearly 200,000 clones, 70% to 85% of them singletons. V trimming: 2 bases; J trimming: 8 bases; junction bases outside the gene matches: 6. The CDR3 loop spans 15 amino acids. Germline V gene lookup returns CDR1 SGHRS and CDR2 YFSETQ. V usage is TRBV5-1 and J usage is TRBJ2-2; 10 bases are shared with TRBD2. Sequenced material: PBMCs. The source is a woman in her 30s in good health and CMV-seropositive. In nucleotides, the CDR3 is TGCGCCAGCAGCTTAACTAGCGGGAAGGAGGGGGAGCTGTTTTTT. Translated: CASSLTSGKEGELFF. The entire variable domain, with the rest obtained from reference TRBV5-1 and TRBJ2-2, is as follows: KAGVTQTPRYLIKTRGQQVTLSCSPISGHRSVSWYQQTPGQGLQFLFEYFSETQRNKGNFPGRFSGRQFSNSRSEMNVSTLELGDSALYLCASSLTSGKEGELFFGEGSRLTVL.